A single T cell receptor (beta chain) is shown here with its context. The antigen remains unidentified. The source of the sample is a study of graft-versus-host responses after intestinal transplantation. For the study at large: After anti-thymocyte globulin induction, recipients took tacrolimus and steroids for around three years. Findings and limits, study-wide: Declining HvG levels early post-transplant were linked to peak circulating GvH clone levels. Individuals who had graft-donor T cell macrochimerism had allografts that showed high graft-versus-host to host-versus-graft clonal ratios. Recipient bone marrow held GvH clones, some seen earlier in ileum or blood.

V lost 1 base and J lost 3, with 9 bases in between. The CDR3 runs to 14 residues. Germline V gene sequence: CDR1 MNHNY, CDR2 SVGAGI (reference sequence). The protocol was immunoSEQ multiplex PCR, while the TCRdb copy is restricted to in-frame clones and leaves out a portion. Of fewer than 130,000 clones in the sample, around 93% were seen once. The V and J genes are TRBV6-6 and TRBJ1-1; no clear D. The sequenced sample was unstimulated CD8+ T cells sorted from spleen or lymph node cells, obtained before intestinal transplant. The TCR comes from a human donor who received an intestinal transplant. The DNA for the CDR3 is TGTGCCAGCAGTTACTTAGGGCGAGACACTGAAGCTTTCTTT. Translation: CASSYLGRDTEAFF.